This TCR beta chain was found in a study of blood T cell repertoires in COVID-19. Data came from immunoSEQ multiplex PCR; TCRdb stores just in-frame clones and leaves some out. There are about half a million clones in the sample; around nine tenths occur only once, and around 7.9% lies in the top ten. CDR3 length equals 13 residues. The V gene's germline CDR1 is KGHDR and CDR2 SFDVKD. Deletions cut 5 bases from V and 0 bases from J, with 6 bases between. The sequenced sample consisted of PBMCs or T cells enriched from blood (not recorded which). The rearrangement links TRBV24-1 to TRBJ1-1; no reliable D call. The clonotype originates from a woman aged 60 to 75 who had recovered from COVID-19. The CDR3 here is CATSAGLNTEAFF. The CDR3 coding sequence is TGTGCCACCAGTGCCGGGTTGAACACTGAAGCTTTCTTT.